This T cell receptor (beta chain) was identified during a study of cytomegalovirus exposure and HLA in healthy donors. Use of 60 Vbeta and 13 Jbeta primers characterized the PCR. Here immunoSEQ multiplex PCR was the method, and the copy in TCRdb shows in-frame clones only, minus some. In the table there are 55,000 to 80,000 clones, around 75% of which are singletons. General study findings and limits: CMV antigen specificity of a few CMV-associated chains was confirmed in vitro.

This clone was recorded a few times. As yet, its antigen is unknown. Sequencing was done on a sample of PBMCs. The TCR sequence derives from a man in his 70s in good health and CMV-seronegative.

The chain's CDR3 is CASTITDSSLEQYF. In DNA form, the CDR3 reads TGCGCCAGCACCATAACAGATTCCTCCCTCGAGCAGTACTTC. The chain recombines TRBV5-1 with TRBJ2-7; D unresolved. Germline V gene sequence: CDR1 SGHRS, CDR2 YFSETQ. The CDR3 has 14 residues. With 6 bases removed from V and 6 bases from J, the gap between germline ends came to 19 bases.